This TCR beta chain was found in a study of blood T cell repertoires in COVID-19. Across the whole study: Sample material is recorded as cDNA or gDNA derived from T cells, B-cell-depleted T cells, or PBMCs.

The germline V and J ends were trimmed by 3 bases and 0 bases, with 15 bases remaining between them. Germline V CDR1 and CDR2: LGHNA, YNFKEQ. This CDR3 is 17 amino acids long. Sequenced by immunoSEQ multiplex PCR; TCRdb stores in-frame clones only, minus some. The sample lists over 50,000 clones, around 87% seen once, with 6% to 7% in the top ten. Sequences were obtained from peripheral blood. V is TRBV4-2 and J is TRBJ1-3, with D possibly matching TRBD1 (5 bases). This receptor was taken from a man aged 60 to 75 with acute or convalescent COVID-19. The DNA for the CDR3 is TGTGCCAGCAGCCAGGGGCCAGCGACCCGCTCTGGAAACACCATATATTTT. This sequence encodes CASSQGPATRSGNTIYF.